This T cell receptor (beta chain) was captured in a study of CD8 T cells in Susac syndrome. When the RNA was reverse transcribed, random hexamers were used with an input of 0.5 to 1 ug. Across 54 Vbeta and 13 Jbeta, immunoSEQ multiplex PCR amplified TCR beta CDR3. TCRdb called the immunoSEQ multiplex PCR reads again in MiXCR, with one record for every CDR3 protein. The data contain about 70,000 distinct CDR3 sequences, around 96% of them singletons. Sequencing of TCR beta was carried out in blood CD8+ and CD4+ T cells. V lost 6 bases, J lost 1 base, and 6 bases stayed unmatched. CDR3 length: 15 residues.

The sequenced material came from CD4+ T cells from PBMCs. The chain joins TRBV12-3 or TRBV12-4 to TRBJ1-5, with 7 bases aligning to TRBD1. This clonotype was obtained from a human donor with multiple sclerosis. CDR3 in amino acids: CASRSPQGSNQPQHF. The CDR3 DNA is TGTGCCAGCAGGTCGCCACAGGGGAGCAATCAGCCCCAGCATTTT.